Sequencing of this TCR beta chain was carried out in a study of cytomegalovirus exposure and HLA in healthy donors. The CDR3 covers 13 residues. The germline gives CDR1 MNHEY, CDR2 SVGAGI. V trimming: 5 bases; J trimming: 1 base; junction bases outside the gene matches: 1. This clone was seen a handful of times. This clone may be a read error of a much larger clone one base away. PCR primers comprised 60 Vbeta and 13 Jbeta primers. Assay: immunoSEQ multiplex PCR; the TCRdb copy retains only in-frame clones and omits some. The table has approximately 84,000 clones, more than 70% seen once. This sequence joins TRBV6-5 and TRBJ1-1; 7 positions match TRBD1. Material for sequencing was PBMCs. This receptor was identified in a man aged 40-50 years in good health and CMV-seronegative. CDR3 nucleotides: TGTGCCAGCAGTCCAGGGGGGAACACTGAAGCTTTCTTT. Encoded protein: CASSPGGNTEAFF.